This TCR beta chain was obtained from a study of response to subunit inactivated influenza vaccine. Findings of the study overall: Every seasonal influenza vaccination brings in few new T cells, the authors suggested.

TCRdb processed the RT-PCR reads anew with MiXCR; each CDR3 protein has one entry. The table records about 540,000 distinct CDR3 sequences, roughly 25% of them present only once. Comment on this clonotype: Its target is not known.

Looked up from germline, CDR1 is MNHNS and CDR2 is SASEGT. The CDR3 spans 15 residues. Trimming stripped 3 bases from V and 3 bases from J, with 15 bases between. The data were also submitted as part of a second study, on T cells expressing NK-cell markers. That paper notes: Synthesis of TCR beta cDNA relied on 5'RACE template switching carrying UMIs. The share of CD8+ T cells held by dominant NKG2C+ clonotypes was about 1.0-7.5% in several donors. The CD3+CD56-NKG2C+ fraction of several donors was likewise dominated by these clonotypes.

The sample here was CD4+ T cells sorted from PBMCs, taken about 12 days after vaccination. The TCR originated in a man aged 50 or older who received an inactivated influenza vaccine. This chain links TRBV6-1 with TRBJ2-7; D may be TRBD1 (7 bases). CDR3 sequence: CASSEEGTEIYEQYF. Here the CDR3 DNA reads TGTGCCAGCAGTGAGGAGGGGACAGAGATCTACGAGCAGTACTTC.